The clone carrying this T cell receptor beta chain was counted ten times or more. TCRdb fed the 5' RACE reads into MiXCR, producing one record per CDR3 protein. Altogether about 25,000 distinct CDR3 sequences are present, about 4.5% being singletons, with the ten largest covering about 15%. These data belong to a study of early T cells in non-severe SARS-CoV-2 infection. V was pared by 2 bases and J by 0 bases, with 12 bases between. This CDR3 has 16 residues. The germline V gene encodes CDR1 MNHEY and CDR2 SVGEGT. Sequenced sample: whole blood. The V gene is TRBV6-2 or TRBV6-3, the J gene TRBJ2-3; no definite D call. The sequence came from an adult who was a healthcare worker with PCR-confirmed SARS-CoV-2 infection or an uninfected control (not recorded which). The DNA for the CDR3 is TGTGCCAGCAGTTACGGTTGGGGAACTAGCACAGATACGCAGTATTTT. Translated: CASSYGWGTSTDTQYF.